The rows below give T cell receptor beta chains drawn from one sample of a study of shared clonotypes between healthy human individuals. Data came from immunoSEQ multiplex PCR; TCRdb stores just in-frame clones and leaves some out. The table includes approximately 940,000 clones, approximately 76% detected once. The sequenced sample consisted of memory CD4+ T cells sorted from blood. These receptors came from a young man in good health. CDR3s include the opening cysteine and the closing phenylalanine or tryptophan. The order of the fields is CDR3 DNA, CDR3 protein, D gene, V gene, J gene, clone size. The D gene is left open where the match is weak. Not every row has a clone size; where given, it reads once, few, many or a size class.

TGTGCCAGCAGTAAACAGGGGATGACTAATGAAAAACTGTTTTTT	CASSKQGMTNEKLFF	TRBD1	TRBV25-1	TRBJ1-4	-
TGTGCCAGCAGCGTCGGTCAGGGGATGAGGGCTTTCTTT	CASSVGQGMRAFF	-	TRBV28	TRBJ1-1	-
TGTGCCAGCAGGCCGGGACAGGCCCCTATTGCGTACTTC	CASRPGQAPIAYF	TRBD1	TRBV5-6	TRBJ2-5	-
TGTGCCAGCAGTGACCAGGTAGTAGCGGGGGTGAAGACCCAGTACTTC	CASSDQVVAGVKTQYF	TRBD2	TRBV6-1	TRBJ2-5	-
TGTGCCATCAGTGGGATGTCGGGCAATCAGCCCCAGCATTTT	CAISGMSGNQPQHF	-	TRBV10-3	TRBJ1-5	few
TGTGCCAGCTCACCACAACAGGTGAGGGGCGGGGGCACTGAAGCTTTCTTT	CASSPQQVRGGGTEAFF	-	TRBV18	TRBJ1-1	-
TGTGCCAGCAGCTTATTGCTGACGAACACTGAAGCTTTCTTT	CASSLLLTNTEAFF	-	TRBV11-2	TRBJ1-1	-
TGTGCCATCAGTTCCGGGACAGAGACTGAAGCTTTCTTT	CAISSGTETEAFF	TRBD1	TRBV10-3	TRBJ1-1	-
TGTGCCACGGGACCGACACAAGCTTCCTACGAGCAGTACTTC	CATGPTQASYEQYF	-	TRBV10-3	TRBJ2-7	few
TGTGCCAGCTCACGCCTACAAGAGACCCAGTACTTC	CASSRLQETQYF	-	TRBV18	TRBJ2-5	once
TGTGCCAGCAGCCCGGGACAGGGGATGGGATACGAGCAGTACTTC	CASSPGQGMGYEQYF	TRBD1	TRBV5-4	TRBJ2-7	-
TGTGCCAGCAGCTACCGACAGGCTCACACCGGGGAGCTGTTTTTT	CASSYRQAHTGELFF	-	TRBV7-2	TRBJ2-2	once
TGTGCCAGCAGCTTAGATGGGACAGGGACTGGAAACACCATATATTTT	CASSLDGTGTGNTIYF	TRBD1	TRBV11-2	TRBJ1-3	once
TGTGCCAGCTCCCGTAAGGGATTACAGGGGGCGAACACTGAAGCTTTCTTT	CASSRKGLQGANTEAFF	TRBD1	TRBV18	TRBJ1-1	once
TGTGCCAGCAGTGAAGCGCTTCTGGACAGGGTCTACGAGCAGTACTTC	CASSEALLDRVYEQYF	TRBD1	TRBV2	TRBJ2-7	-
TGTGCCAGCAGCTTACTCCTAGCGGGGGATAACGAGACCCAGTACTTC	CASSLLLAGDNETQYF	TRBD2	TRBV13	TRBJ2-5	-
TGTGCCTGGAAAGAGCTAGCGGGGGCCTACGAGCAGTACTTC	CAWKELAGAYEQYF	TRBD2	TRBV30	TRBJ2-7	-
TGTGCCAGCAGGGTACCGAACAATGAGCAGTTCTTC	CASRVPNNEQFF	-	TRBV7-2	TRBJ2-1	-
TGCGCCAGCAGATCCGGACGGTCCACAGATACGCAGTATTTT	CASRSGRSTDTQYF	-	TRBV5-1	TRBJ2-3	once
TGTGCCAGCAGCTTAAATTCCGCCGCGAACACCGGGGAGCTGTTTTTT	CASSLNSAANTGELFF	-	TRBV7-2	TRBJ2-2	-
TGTGCCAGCAGCTCCGGGACAGCTTCTTCACCCCTCCACTTT	CASSSGTASSPLHF	TRBD1	TRBV6-5	TRBJ1-6	few
TGTGCCAGCAGCTCCGGGACAGGGGGGAGCAATCAGCCCCAGCATTTT	CASSSGTGGSNQPQHF	TRBD1	TRBV5-8	TRBJ1-5	-
TGCGCCAGCAGCCTGGGGAGCAGGGGCTTGGAGACCCAGTACTTC	CASSLGSRGLETQYF	-	TRBV5-1	TRBJ2-5	-
TGTGCCAGCTCACCCCCAGCGGGAGGACGCTACGAGCAGTACTTC	CASSPPAGGRYEQYF	TRBD2	TRBV18	TRBJ2-7	-
TGTGCCAGCAGCGGGGGACTAGCGGGAATCCACGAGCAGTACTTC	CASSGGLAGIHEQYF	TRBD2	TRBV9	TRBJ2-7	once
TGTGCCAGCAGCTTAGGCGGGGGGGCCTACAATGAGCAGTTCTTC	CASSLGGGAYNEQFF	TRBD2	TRBV11-1	TRBJ2-1	-
TGCGCCAGCAGCCAAGAGGAGCGGGGATCCTACAATGAGCAGTTCTTC	CASSQEERGSYNEQFF	TRBD2	TRBV4-1	TRBJ2-1	-
TGTGCAAGTATGGCGACAGGGGGTACACCCCTCCACTTT	CASMATGGTPLHF	TRBD1	TRBV6-1	TRBJ1-6	-
TGTGCCAGCTCACCACGGGACGTTACAGATACGCAGTATTTT	CASSPRDVTDTQYF	-	TRBV18	TRBJ2-3	-
TGTGCCAGCAACCCCCTCGGGAGCGGCTCCTACGAGCAGTACTTC	CASNPLGSGSYEQYF	-	TRBV6-6	TRBJ2-7	-
TGCGCCAGCAGCCAAGATCTGGGGATCTTGAACACTGAAGCTTTCTTT	CASSQDLGILNTEAFF	-	TRBV4-1	TRBJ1-1	once
TGTGCCAGCAGTGTGGCAGGGACATTGGAAAAACTGTTTTTT	CASSVAGTLEKLFF	-	TRBV6-1	TRBJ1-4	-
TGTGCCAGCAGCTTGGGGGCAGCGACTAACTATGGCTACACCTTC	CASSLGAATNYGYTF	-	TRBV7-3	TRBJ1-2	-
TGCAGTGCTACGGCGGAACTGAAGCAGTACTTC	CSATAELKQYF	-	TRBV20-1	TRBJ2-7	-
TGTGCCTGGGAAAATTTCGGACAGGGGAGAGGTTCACCCCTCCACTTT	CAWENFGQGRGSPLHF	TRBD1	TRBV30	TRBJ1-6	-